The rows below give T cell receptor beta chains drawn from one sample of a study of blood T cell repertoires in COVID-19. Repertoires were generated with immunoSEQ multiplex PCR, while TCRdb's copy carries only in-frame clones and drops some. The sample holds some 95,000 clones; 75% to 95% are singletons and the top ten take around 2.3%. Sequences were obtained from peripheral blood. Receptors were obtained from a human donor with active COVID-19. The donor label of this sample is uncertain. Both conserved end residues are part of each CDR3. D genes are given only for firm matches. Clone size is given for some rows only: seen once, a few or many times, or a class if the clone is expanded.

TGTGCCACCAGTGATTTAGATTCAGGAGACCAGGCGAGGGCCGGGGAGCTGTTTTTT CATSDLDSGDQARAGELFF . once TRBJ2-2 TRBV24-1
TGCGCCAGCAGCCAAGGACAGGGAAAGGCCGGGGAGCTGTTTTTT CASSQGQGKAGELFF TRBD1 . TRBJ2-2 TRBV4-1
TGTGCCAGCAGTGATGCCAGGGGGCTTCAGCCCCAGCATTTT CASSDARGLQPQHF TRBD1 few TRBJ1-5 TRBV2
TGCAGTGCTTTTCAGGGGGGTTTGTTATACTTC CSAFQGGLLYF . . TRBJ2-4 TRBV20-1
TGTGCCAGTAGACAGACAGGCCGGCCGACTCTAAACTATGGCTACACCTTC CASRQTGRPTLNYGYTF . . TRBJ1-2 TRBV19
TGTGCCAGCCTACCCCCCTACAATGAGCAGTTCTTC CASLPPYNEQFF . . TRBJ2-1 TRBV6-5
TGTGCCAGTAGTATAGCGGACAGGGTGGACGGGGAGCTGTTTTTT CASSIADRVDGELFF TRBD1 . TRBJ2-2 TRBV19
TGCACCAGCAGCCAAGACTGGCGCGGGGGGGAGAACACCGGGGAGCTGTTTTTT CTSSQDWRGGENTGELFF . . TRBJ2-2 TRBV1
TGCGCCAGCACCCAGGGGACAGGTTCGCAAGAGCAGTACTTC CASTQGTGSQEQYF TRBD1 . TRBJ2-7 TRBV5-1
TGTGCCAGCAGCCAGGCCTCGGGGTATTATGCCACCGGGGAGCTGTTTTTT CASSQASGYYATGELFF . . TRBJ2-2 TRBV3-1/TRBV3-2
TGTGCCAGCAGCTTATCAGGGCGAGGTGGCTACACCTTC CASSLSGRGGYTF . few TRBJ1-2 TRBV7-9
TGCGCCAGCAGCGGAACAGGGCTGAACACTGAAGCTTTCTTT CASSGTGLNTEAFF . . TRBJ1-1 TRBV5-1
TGTGCCAGTAGTGCACGGGCAGGGGATGGTGAGCAGTTCTTC CASSARAGDGEQFF . . TRBJ2-1 TRBV19
TGTGCCAGCAGCTTAGTCCGGGCAGGGGGGTCCTACGAGCAGTACTTC CASSLVRAGGSYEQYF . . TRBJ2-7 TRBV7-2
TGTGCCAGCAGTGTAACGGGACAATTCTTCAAGTACTTC CASSVTGQFFKYF . . TRBJ2-7 TRBV2
TGTGCCAGTAGTAAAACAGGGGGCACAGATACGCAGTATTTT CASSKTGGTDTQYF TRBD1 . TRBJ2-3 TRBV19
TGCGCCAGCAGCCAAGACCCTAGCGGGATTTCGTATTTT CASSQDPSGISYF TRBD2 . TRBJ2-3 TRBV4-3
TGTGCCACCAGCCTAACTAGCGGGGACGCTAGCACAGATACGCAGTATTTT CATSLTSGDASTDTQYF TRBD2 . TRBJ2-3 TRBV24-1
TGTGCCAGCAGCCCCGTTCTGGCAGGGGGGGAAAAACTGTTTTTT CASSPVLAGGEKLFF TRBD1 . TRBJ1-4 TRBV3-1/TRBV3-2
TGCGCCAGCAGCCAAGACGGGGGGAACTACGAGCAGTACTTC CASSQDGGNYEQYF TRBD2 . TRBJ2-7 TRBV4-1
TGTGCCAGCAGCTTAGATAGCGGGATTTCCTACAATGAGCAGTTCTTC CASSLDSGISYNEQFF TRBD2 once TRBJ2-1 TRBV11-1
TGTGCCAGCAGCCCAGAGCAGGGTGAGGAGACCCAGTACTTC CASSPEQGEETQYF . . TRBJ2-5 TRBV27
TGTGCCAGTAAACTTGCTGGTTATAATTCACCCCTCCACTTT CASKLAGYNSPLHF . few TRBJ1-6 TRBV19